The rows below give T cell receptor beta chains drawn from one sample of a study of Ad26.COV2.S vaccination and SARS-CoV-2 variants. TCRdb's table, derived via immunoSEQ multiplex PCR, lists solely in-frame clones and lacks some. Found here are 400,000 to 500,000 clones, 88% of them singletons; the top ten hold 3.5% to 4%. This material consisted of peripheral blood, taken in a trial of Ad26.COV2.S vaccine versus placebo. The receptors originated from a person aged 18 to 65 who received the Ad26.COV2.S COVID-19 vaccine or a placebo. The CDR3 runs from the conserved cysteine through the conserved F or W. A D gene is named only where the DNA matches it firmly. Part of the rows lack a size; the others show once, few, many or a class for expanded clones.

TRBV19	TRBJ1-1	-	-	TGTGCCAGTAGCCCCATCGGGGGGACTAACACTGAAGCTTTCTTT	CASSPIGGTNTEAFF
TRBV19	TRBJ1-2	TRBD1	-	TGTGCCAGTAGGCAAACCGGGACAGGGGGTTTAGGGGGCTACACCTTC	CASRQTGTGGLGGYTF
TRBV21-1	TRBJ2-5	-	-	TGTGCCAGCATCAGAGTTTTTGGGGCGATTGGAGAGACCCAGTACTTC	CASIRVFGAIGETQYF
TRBV10-3	TRBJ2-3	TRBD2	-	TGTGCCATCAGTCGGGGGGGAAGCACAGATACGCAGTATTTT	CAISRGGSTDTQYF
TRBV7-2	TRBJ2-3	-	few	TGTGCCAGCAGCTTAGGGAGGGGGGATACGCAGTATTTT	CASSLGRGDTQYF
TRBV6-5	TRBJ1-2	-	-	TGTGCCAGCGGCCGGGGTGGTGGCTACACCTTC	CASGRGGGYTF
TRBV5-4	TRBJ2-1	-	-	TGTGCCAGCAGCTTGGGCCGAGGGGATGAGCAGTTCTTC	CASSLGRGDEQFF
TRBV28	TRBJ1-5	-	-	TGTGCCAGCAGTTTGCCGAGACAGCCCCAGCATTTT	CASSLPRQPQHF
TRBV15	TRBJ1-5	-	-	TGTGCCACCAGCTCAAGGAGGGCCGGGGATCAGCCCCAGCATTTT	CATSSRRAGDQPQHF
TRBV10-2	TRBJ2-7	-	-	TGCGCCAGCAGTGAGTCTGCATTCGAGGGCTACGAGCAGTACTTC	CASSESAFEGYEQYF
TRBV7-2	TRBJ2-3	TRBD2	-	TGTGCCAGCAGCCTACCTCAGGAGCGGGGACGCACAGATACGCAGTATTTT	CASSLPQERGRTDTQYF
TRBV7-8	TRBJ1-2	-	few	TGTGCCAGCAACCCGTCCGGGTGGGGAGTTTATGGCTACACCTTC	CASNPSGWGVYGYTF
TRBV6-5	TRBJ1-5	-	-	TGTGCCAGCAACCCTAGCGTGGGGAATCAGCCCCAGCATTTT	CASNPSVGNQPQHF
TRBV27	TRBJ2-7	-	-	TGTGCCAGCAGTTCATTTTCAAACTACGAGCAGTACTTC	CASSSFSNYEQYF
TRBV19	TRBJ1-2	-	-	TGTGCCAGTACCCCCCGGGGGGACTATGGCTACACCTTC	CASTPRGDYGYTF
TRBV7-8	TRBJ1-2	-	-	TGTGCCAGCAGCTCCCAAGAGGGAGGGGACTATGGCTACACCTTC	CASSSQEGGDYGYTF
TRBV6-5	TRBJ1-5	-	-	TGTGCCAGCAGTTACTCGACAGCAGGGGAACAGCCCCAGCATTTT	CASSYSTAGEQPQHF
TRBV3-1/TRBV3-2	TRBJ2-7	-	-	TGTGCCAGCAGCCAAGGATCGGCAGCATTTGACGAGCAGTACTTC	CASSQGSAAFDEQYF
TRBV18	TRBJ2-7	TRBD2	once	TGTGCCAGCTCACCGCGGGGGTACGAGCAGTACTTC	CASSPRGYEQYF
TRBV3-1/TRBV3-2	TRBJ1-2	-	once	TGTGCCAGCAGCCAAGATCTAGGAGGGGACTATGGCTACACCTTC	CASSQDLGGDYGYTF
TRBV3-1/TRBV3-2	TRBJ1-2	TRBD1	-	TGTGCCAGCAGCCTCGTGGGGACAGGGTTCTCTCGAGGCTACACCTTC	CASSLVGTGFSRGYTF
TRBV30	TRBJ2-7	TRBD1	-	TGTGCCTGGAAAGGAACAGGGGACTACGAGCAGTACTTC	CAWKGTGDYEQYF
TRBV10-3	TRBJ1-4	TRBD1	-	TGTGCCATCAGTAGAGGGACAGGAGGGAGCGGTGAAAAACTGTTTTTT	CAISRGTGGSGEKLFF
TRBV12-3/TRBV12-4	TRBJ1-1	-	-	TGTGCCAGCACCCTAGACAGGAACACTGAAGCTTTCTTT	CASTLDRNTEAFF
TRBV12-1	TRBJ1-6	-	-	TGTGCCAGCAGCTTCTACAGGGTAGACGATAATTCACCCCTCCACTTT	CASSFYRVDDNSPLHF
TRBV5-4	TRBJ2-2	-	-	TGTGCCAGCAGCTTGGGGGAGACCGGGGAGCTGTTTTTT	CASSLGETGELFF
TRBV7-6	TRBJ2-7	TRBD2	once	TGTGCCAGCAGCTTAGGCGGGGGGGCAGCATCCTACGAGCAGTACTTC	CASSLGGGAASYEQYF
TRBV7-8	TRBJ2-7	-	-	TGTGCCAGCAGCTTAGACAGGTTCAGCGAGCAGTACTTC	CASSLDRFSEQYF
TRBV28	TRBJ2-7	-	few	TGTGCCAGCAGTCCACCGGGGGACCACTACGAGCAGTACTTC	CASSPPGDHYEQYF
TRBV5-1	TRBJ2-3	-	-	TGCGCCAGCAGCCTGGGGGTCTACGACACAGATACGCAGTATTTT	CASSLGVYDTDTQYF
TRBV7-3	TRBJ2-1	TRBD2	-	TGTGCCAGCAGTCACAGCGGGGGCCCCTACAATGAGCAGTTCTTC	CASSHSGGPYNEQFF
TRBV6-1	TRBJ2-3	TRBD2	-	TGTGCCAGCAGTGAAACTAGCGGGGGGCCAATTAGCACAGATACGCAGTATTTT	CASSETSGGPISTDTQYF
TRBV28	TRBJ2-3	TRBD2	-	TGTGCCAGCAGTCTACTAGCGGGGGGGCTTAATACGCAGTATTTT	CASSLLAGGLNTQYF
TRBV5-1	TRBJ2-6	-	once	TGCGCCAGCGGTCAAAGTTCTGGGGCCAACGTCCTGACTTTC	CASGQSSGANVLTF
TRBV7-9	TRBJ2-3	TRBD2	-	TGTGCCAGCAGCGTTGTAGCGGGGGGGACTAGCACAGATACGCAGTATTTT	CASSVVAGGTSTDTQYF
TRBV30	TRBJ1-3	-	-	TGTGCCTGGAGTATGGGGGGCTCTTCTGGAAACACCATATATTTT	CAWSMGGSSGNTIYF
TRBV10-3	TRBJ1-2	TRBD1	-	TGTGCCATCAGTCCCGACAGGGCCACTAACTATGGCTACACCTTC	CAISPDRATNYGYTF
TRBV15	TRBJ1-2	TRBD1	-	TGTGCCACCAGCAGAGATCTGGAAGGGGGCGATGGCTACACCTTC	CATSRDLEGGDGYTF
TRBV6-4	TRBJ2-7	-	-	TGTGCCAGCAGTGAGGGGGCCTCCTACGAGCAGTACTTC	CASSEGASYEQYF
TRBV9	TRBJ2-3	-	-	TGTGCCAGCAGCGTAGCTGAGGGTATAGATACGCAGTATTTT	CASSVAEGIDTQYF
TRBV4-1	TRBJ2-1	-	-	TGCGCCAGCAGCCAAGTACATAGCTCCTACAATGAGCAGTTCTTC	CASSQVHSSYNEQFF
TRBV10-3	TRBJ2-7	-	-	TGTGCCATCGGCGGTCAGGACCCCTACGAGCAGTACTTC	CAIGGQDPYEQYF
TRBV4-1	TRBJ2-7	-	-	TGCGCCAGCAGCCAACTCCAGGGGAACTCCTACGAGCAGTACTTC	CASSQLQGNSYEQYF
TRBV5-1	TRBJ1-1	-	-	TGCGCCAGCAGCTTGGCCTTTCGGATGAACACTGAAGCTTTCTTT	CASSLAFRMNTEAFF
TRBV29-1	TRBJ1-2	-	-	TGCAGCGTTGAAGTTGCAACCTCTGGGGACTATGGCTACACCTTC	CSVEVATSGDYGYTF
TRBV11-3	TRBJ2-3	TRBD2	-	TGTGCCAGCAGTCTGGGACTAGCGACAGATACGCAGTATTTT	CASSLGLATDTQYF
TRBV6-5	TRBJ2-1	TRBD1	-	TGTGCCAGCCGACAGGGGTACAATGAGCAGTTCTTC	CASRQGYNEQFF
TRBV6-2/TRBV6-3	TRBJ2-3	TRBD1	-	TGTGCCAGCAGTTCCGACGACAGGGAAGTCACAGATACGCAGTATTTT	CASSSDDREVTDTQYF
TRBV27	TRBJ1-5	TRBD1	-	TGTGCCAGCAGTACCGACAGGGGCGGCAATCAGCCCCAGCATTTT	CASSTDRGGNQPQHF
TRBV5-4	TRBJ2-1	-	-	TGTGCCAGCAGCTCGACATACTACAATGAGCAGTTCTTC	CASSSTYYNEQFF
TRBV29-1	TRBJ2-7	-	-	TGCAGCGAGGACTTGACCGAGTATTACGAGCAGTACTTC	CSEDLTEYYEQYF
TRBV5-5	TRBJ1-2	-	-	TGTGCCAGCAGCCTCTCGGGGGCAGGTGGCTACACCTTC	CASSLSGAGGYTF
TRBV7-9	TRBJ2-5	-	-	TGTGCCGCCCAGGGGAAGGGAGAGACCCAGTACTTC	CAAQGKGETQYF
TRBV7-2	TRBJ1-5	-	once	TGTGCCAGCAGCTTAGGACAGTATAGCAATCAGCCCCAGCATTTT	CASSLGQYSNQPQHF